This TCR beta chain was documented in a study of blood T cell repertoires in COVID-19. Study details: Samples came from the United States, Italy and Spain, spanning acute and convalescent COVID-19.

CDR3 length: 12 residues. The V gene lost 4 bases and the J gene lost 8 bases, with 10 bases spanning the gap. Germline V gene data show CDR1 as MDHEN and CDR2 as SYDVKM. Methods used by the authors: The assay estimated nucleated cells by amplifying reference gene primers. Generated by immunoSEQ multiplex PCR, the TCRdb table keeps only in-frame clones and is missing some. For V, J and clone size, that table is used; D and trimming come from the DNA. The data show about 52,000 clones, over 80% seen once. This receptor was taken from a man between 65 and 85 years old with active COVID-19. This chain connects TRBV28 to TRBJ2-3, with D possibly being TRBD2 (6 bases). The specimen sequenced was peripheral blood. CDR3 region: CASSSPGGTQYF. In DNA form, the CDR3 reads TGTGCCAGCAGTTCCCCCGGGGGTACGCAGTATTTT.